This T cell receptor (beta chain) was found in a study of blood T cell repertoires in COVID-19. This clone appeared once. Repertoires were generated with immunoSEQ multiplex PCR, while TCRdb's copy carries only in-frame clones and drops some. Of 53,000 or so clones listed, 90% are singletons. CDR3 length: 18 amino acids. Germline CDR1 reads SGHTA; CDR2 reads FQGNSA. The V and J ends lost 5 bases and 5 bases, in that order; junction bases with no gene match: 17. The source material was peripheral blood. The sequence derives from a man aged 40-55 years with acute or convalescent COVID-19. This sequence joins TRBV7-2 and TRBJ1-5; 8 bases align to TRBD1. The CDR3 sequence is CASSRSPADRVVDQPQHF. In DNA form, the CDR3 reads TGTGCCAGCAGCCGCTCCCCCGCGGACAGGGTCGTAGATCAGCCCCAGCATTTT.